One TCR beta chain is described in this entry. The target antigen is unknown. This CDR3 comprises 19 residues. J lost 3 bases, V lost 2 bases, and 16 bases had no gene match. Germline V gives CDR1 MNHEY, CDR2 SMNVEV (reference sequence). The data are from a study of long-term antiretroviral therapy in people with HIV. General study results and limits: Before ART, certain clones expanded, and these dominated the repertoire at all time points. Once patients were on ART, diversity went higher but still fell short of transplant donor controls.

Two or more post-ART PBMC samples, plus at least one pre-ART sample, were available for each donor. immunoSEQ v3.0 was run at survey level. Sequencing aimed at about 40,000-55,000 T-cell genomes per sample. Repertoires were generated with immunoSEQ multiplex PCR, while TCRdb's copy carries only in-frame clones and drops some. The sample has 25,000 to 30,000 clones, about 93% seen once. This clonotype was obtained from a woman aged 40 to 49 with HIV. Sample: unsorted PBMCs, taken 5.2 years after starting antiretroviral therapy. This chain links TRBV27 with TRBJ1-3; TRBD1 matches at 7 bases. CDR3 loop: CASSLRGGGFGGGGNTIYF. In nucleotides, the CDR3 is TGTGCCAGCAGTTTAAGAGGGGGCGGCTTTGGTGGTGGTGGAAACACCATATATTTT.